Below, 32 T cell receptor beta chains from the same sample are listed, as sequenced in a study of shared clonotypes between healthy human individuals. Cells designated naive CD8 were CD45RO-negative and were positively selected for CCR7, with terminally differentiated effector memory CD45RA+ cells excluded. Generated by immunoSEQ multiplex PCR, the TCRdb table keeps only in-frame clones and is missing some. This sample yields some 2 million clones, of which around 96% are seen a single time; approximately 1.2% belongs to the top ten. The sequenced material came from naive CD8+ T cells sorted from blood. These receptors were obtained from a man aged 18 to 30 in good health.

The chain recombines TRBV4-1 with TRBJ2-5; D remains unclear. Germline V gives CDR1 MGHRA, CDR2 YSYEKL. V lost 0 bases and J 5 bases, leaving 13 bases between the germline ends. The CDR3 consists of 15 residues. DNA of the CDR3: TGCGCCAGCAGCCAAGAATCACTAATATGGGAGACCCAGTACTTC. This sequence encodes CASSQESLIWETQYF.

As for this clone: This sample includes further DNA sequences coding for the same CDR3. The V call is TRBV9, the J call TRBJ2-2; D remains ambiguous. Germline V gene data show CDR1 as SGDLS and CDR2 as YYNGEE. There are 13 residues in the CDR3. Trimming took off 0 bases at V and 6 bases at J, with 6 bases between the two ends. The CDR3 region has the DNA TGTGCCAGCAGCGTAGGTGGGGCCGGGGAGCTGTTTTTT. It yields the protein CASSVGGAGELFF. The complete variable domain, with remaining parts taken from reference TRBV9 and TRBJ2-2, reads DSGVTQTPKHLITATGQRVTLRCSPRSGDLSVYWYQQSLDQGLQFLIQYYNGEERAKGNILERFSAQQFPDLHSELNLSSLELGDSALYFCASSVGGAGELFFGEGSRLTVL.

Remarks on this clone: Other DNA sequences in this specimen translate into the identical CDR3. CDR3 bases: TGTGCCAGCTCCCTGGGCCAGGGCTCCTACGAGCAGTACTTC. Protein sequence: CASSLGQGSYEQYF. The V gene is TRBV2, the J gene TRBJ2-7; possible D gene TRBD1, 5 bases. The CDR3 length is 14 residues. The germline CDR1 and CDR2 sequences are SNHLY and FYNNEI. Trimming took 8 bases from V and 0 from J, leaving 14 bases between them.

The J gene is TRBJ1-1, the V gene TRBV7-9, with D perhaps matching TRBD1 (5 bases). Germline lookup yields CDR1 SEHNR and CDR2 FQNEAQ (reference sequence). Trimming took 2 bases from V and 6 from J, leaving 22 bases between them. The CDR3 runs 17 residues. The CDR3 loop is CASSLNPRTYLGPEAFF. In DNA, the CDR3 is TGTGCCAGCAGCTTAAATCCCCGGACATACTTAGGCCCTGAAGCTTTCTTT. The whole variable domain, filled in from reference TRBV7-9 and TRBJ1-1, reads DTGVSQNPRHKITKRGQNVTFRCDPISEHNRLYWYRQTLGQGPEFLTYFQNEAQLEKSRLLSDRFSAERPKGSFSTLEIQRTEQGDSAMYLCASSLNPRTYLGPEAFFGQGTRLTVV.

The chain recombines TRBV6-1 with TRBJ2-1; TRBD1 is a possible D gene (6 bases). Germline-derived CDR1 and CDR2 are MNHNS and SASEGT. The CDR3 contains 14 residues. V shed 7 bases and J shed 3 bases, with 13 bases lying between them. The CDR3 coding sequence is TGTGCCAGCACCCCAGTAGGGGGCTACAATGAGCAGTTCTTC. It is translated as CASTPVGGYNEQFF.

The chain carries TRBV21-1 and TRBJ2-3; the table assigns TRBD2, which was not confirmed against the DNA. TRBV21-1 is a recognized pseudogene. The CDR3 has 20 residues. The CDR3 loop reads CASSCRKIETSGGNRDTQYF. CDR3 DNA: TGTGCCAGCAGCTGCCGAAAGATCGAGACTAGCGGGGGCAACCGCGATACGCAGTATTTT.

The J gene is TRBJ1-1, the V gene TRBV19; no clear D gene. The CDR3 sequence is 17 residues long. The V gene's germline CDR1 is LNHDA and CDR2 SQIVND (reference sequence). The ends were cut back, 1 base at V and 0 bases at J, with 15 bases in the middle. CDR3 protein: CASSIVFSGLMNTEAFF. The CDR3, as DNA: TGTGCCAGTAGTATAGTGTTCTCCGGGCTAATGAACACTGAAGCTTTCTTT.

The rearrangement joins TRBV27 to TRBJ2-7; D is possibly TRBD1 (5 bases). The CDR3 length is 14 residues. Germline-derived CDR1 and CDR2 are MNHEY and SMNVEV (reference sequence). The V end was cut by 4 bases, the J end by 3 bases, with 13 bases between. For the CDR3, the DNA is TGTGCCAGCAGTTCCGACAGTAAGTTCTACGAGCAGTACTTC. The encoded protein is CASSSDSKFYEQYF.

The chain combines TRBV30 with TRBJ2-3, with a weak D call TRBD1 (6 bases). The CDR3 covers 15 residues. CDR1 is GTSNPN, CDR2 SVGIG, per germline (reference sequence). The ends were cut back, 2 bases at V and 0 bases at J, with 12 bases in the middle. The CDR3 DNA is TGTGCCTGGAGTACGGGACATCTAAGCACAGATACGCAGTATTTT. Amino acid sequence: CAWSTGHLSTDTQYF.

V gene TRBV7-9 combines with J gene TRBJ2-3; tentatively, D is TRBD2 (6 bases). The V gene's germline CDR1 is SEHNR and CDR2 FQNEAQ (reference sequence). CDR3 size: 17 residues. Trimming pared 3 bases from V and 2 bases from J, leaving 18 bases between. The CDR3 region has the DNA TGTGCCAGCAGCTTCTGGGGGGTAGCGGAGACCACAGATACGCAGTATTTT. Translated: CASSFWGVAETTDTQYF.

The chain uses TRBV2 and TRBJ2-7; 7 nucleotides line up with TRBD1. The ends lost 6 bases at V and 6 bases at J; junction bases unmatched: 14. Germline assignment: CDR1 SNHLY and CDR2 FYNNEI. CDR3 length: 15 amino acids. The CDR3 nucleotides read TGTGCCAGCAGGCCAACCGGGACAGACACACGCGAGCAGTACTTC. Its protein product is CASRPTGTDTREQYF.

The rearrangement joins TRBV4-3 to TRBJ2-5; D is perhaps TRBD1 or TRBD2 (5 bases each). V was trimmed by 0 bases and J by 5 bases, leaving 13 bases between them. Germline V gene lookup returns CDR1 LGHNA and CDR2 YSLEER. CDR3 length equals 15 residues. The DNA of the CDR3 is TGCGCCAGCAGCCAAGATGGGGACCACGGGGAGACCCAGTACTTC. This codes for CASSQDGDHGETQYF.

About this clone: The same CDR3 can be traced to other DNA sequences in this sample. The CDR3 bases are TGCGCCAGCAGTGAGTGGAGTTACGAGCAGTACTTC. Its protein is CASSEWSYEQYF. The chain joins TRBV10-2 to TRBJ2-7; D is unresolved. The germline V and J ends were trimmed by 1 base and 4 bases, with 5 bases remaining between them. CDR1 WSHSY and CDR2 SAAADI come from the germline V gene. The CDR3 loop spans 12 amino acids.

This clone was observed once. The gene calls are TRBV27 and TRBJ1-2; no clear D. The CDR3 is 13 amino acids. Per the germline V gene, CDR1 is MNHEY and CDR2 is SMNVEV (reference sequence). V lost 2 bases and J lost 3, with 7 bases in between. The CDR3 reads CASSLGEDYGYTF. The DNA for the CDR3 is TGTGCCAGCAGTTTAGGGGAGGACTATGGCTACACCTTC.

This sequence joins TRBV7-9 and TRBJ2-7, with D possibly being TRBD1 (5 bases). Per the germline V gene, CDR1 is SEHNR and CDR2 is FQNEAQ (reference sequence). This CDR3 comprises 14 residues. With 5 bases removed from V and 3 bases from J, the gap between germline ends came to 14 bases. The CDR3 region is CASSPMSGFYEQYF. The CDR3, as DNA: TGTGCCAGCAGCCCGATGTCAGGGTTCTACGAGCAGTACTTC.

The J gene is TRBJ2-3, the V gene TRBV13; 9 nucleotides line up with TRBD2. The junction had 8 bases not matched to a gene; V was cut back by 5 bases and J by 5 bases. Germline lookup yields CDR1 PRHDT and CDR2 FYEKMQ (reference sequence). CDR3 length: 15 amino acids. DNA for the CDR3: TGTGCCAGCAGCGCCAGGGAAGCGGGGGGAGATACGCAGTATTTT. Its protein product is CASSAREAGGDTQYF.

V gene TRBV5-8 combines with J gene TRBJ1-1, with D perhaps matching TRBD1 (5 bases). Germline V gives CDR1 SGHTS, CDR2 YDEGEE. Trimming left V 4 bases short and J 6 bases short, with 16 bases between. This CDR3 contains 14 residues. This CDR3 is CASSPAPGEAEAFF. Here the CDR3 DNA reads TGTGCCAGCAGCCCGGCCCCGGGGGAGGCTGAAGCTTTCTTT.

The chain couples TRBV6-6 to TRBJ2-1; 9 bases line up with TRBD2. CDR3 size: 15 residues. After removal of 6 bases from V and 8 bases from J, the junction contained 11 bases not matched to a gene. Germline-derived CDR1 and CDR2 are MNHNY and SVGAGI (reference sequence). The CDR3 bases are TGTGCCAGCAGCTCTAGCGGGGCGGTCGTAGATGAGCAGTTCTTC. Protein: CASSSSGAVVDEQFF.

As regards this clone: Other DNA variants within this sample encode the same CDR3. This chain joins TRBV6-5 and TRBJ1-1, with D unclear. The germline V gene has CDR1 MNHEY and CDR2 SVGAGI. V was pared by 0 bases and J by 1 base, with 9 bases between. There are 15 residues in the CDR3. CDR3 loop: CASSYSFGGNTEAFF. The CDR3 coding sequence is TGTGCCAGCAGTTACTCGTTCGGAGGGAACACTGAAGCTTTCTTT.

V is TRBV10-3 and J is TRBJ1-3, with a weak D call TRBD1 (6 bases). The CDR3 loop spans 15 amino acids. The germline V gene encodes CDR1 ENHRY and CDR2 SYGVKD. Trimming pared 10 bases from V and 1 base from J, leaving 17 bases between. The chain's CDR3 is CATVGWGQSGNTIYF. The DNA for the CDR3 is TGTGCCACCGTTGGCTGGGGGCAATCTGGAAACACCATATATTTT.

About this clone: The same CDR3 is also encoded by other DNA sequences in this sample. V is TRBV5-4 and J is TRBJ1-1; the D gene is possibly TRBD1 (5 bases). Germline V lookup: CDR1 SGHNT, CDR2 YYREEE (reference sequence). The V end was cut by 3 bases, the J end by 2 bases, with 8 bases between. This CDR3 contains 13 residues. The CDR3 bases are TGTGCCAGCAGCTCGGGGGAAAACACTGAAGCTTTCTTT. Translating gives CASSSGENTEAFF. The full variable domain, completed using reference TRBV5-4 and TRBJ1-1, is ETGVTQSPTHLIKTRGQQVTLRCSSQSGHNTVSWYQQALGQGPQFIFQYYREEENGRGNFPPRFSGLQFPNYSSELNVNALELDDSALYLCASSSGENTEAFFGQGTRLTVV.

This clone was picked up one time. The V gene is TRBV10-3, the J gene TRBJ2-2; D might be TRBD2 (6 bases). CDR1 is ENHRY, CDR2 SYGVKD, per germline. The CDR3 runs 19 residues. Trimming left V 0 bases short and J 6 bases short, with 23 bases between. CDR3 DNA: TGTGCCATCAGTGAGTCCCCTCCGGGAGCTACTTACCTCGCCGGGGAGCTGTTTTTT. Residues: CAISESPPGATYLAGELFF.

Regarding this clone: Other DNA sequences of this sample code for an identical CDR3. CDR3 region: CASSFNTGELFF. In DNA, the CDR3 is TGTGCCAGCAGCTTCAACACCGGGGAGCTGTTTTTT. The gene calls are TRBV7-9 and TRBJ2-2; no clear D gene. CDR1 and CDR2 from the germline V gene are SEHNR and FQNEAQ (reference sequence). The CDR3 length is 12 residues. Trimming shortened V by 3 bases and J by 2 bases, and 1 base separated the two germline ends.

The genes are TRBV5-4 and TRBJ2-7; 7 bases fit TRBD1. CDR1 SGHNT and CDR2 YYREEE come from the germline V gene (reference sequence). This CDR3 is built from 15 residues. V lost 4 bases, J lost 0 bases, and 7 bases stayed unmatched. CDR3 residues: CASSTRTGSSYEQYF. The CDR3 DNA reads as TGTGCCAGCAGCACCCGGACAGGTAGCTCCTACGAGCAGTACTTC.

The chain links TRBV11-3 to TRBJ2-2; either TRBD1 or TRBD2 may supply D (5 bases each). The CDR3 sequence is 15 residues long. Germline values: CDR1 SGHNT, CDR2 YENEEA. V dropped 5 bases and J dropped 7 bases, with 17 bases sitting between them. The CDR3 is CASSPGRVEHGELFF. The CDR3 DNA sequence: TGTGCCAGCAGCCCGGGGCGGGTAGAGCACGGGGAGCTGTTTTTT.

The gene calls are TRBV4-1 and TRBJ2-5; TRBD1 might be the D (6 bases). The CDR3 is made up of 14 amino acids. Germline V CDR1 and CDR2: MGHRA, YSYEKL. The V and J ends lost 6 bases and 5 bases respectively, with 16 bases between them. The CDR3 nucleotides are TGCGCCAGCAGTACAGGGATTGGGTTGGAGACCCAGTACTTC. It codes for CASSTGIGLETQYF.

The J gene is TRBJ1-2, the V gene TRBV29-1; tentative D call: TRBD1 (5 bases). Trimming stripped 0 bases from V and 4 bases from J, with 12 bases between. The CDR3 covers 14 residues. The germline V gene has CDR1 SQVTM and CDR2 ANQGSEA. The CDR3 here is CSVEDYEGSYGYTF. The DNA for the CDR3 is TGCAGCGTTGAAGATTACGAGGGGAGCTATGGCTACACCTTC.

The sample holds a few counts of this clone. The sample has other DNA sequences that encode this CDR3 too. The rearrangement links TRBV18 to TRBJ2-7; tentatively, D is TRBD1 or TRBD2 (5 bases each). The CDR3 loop spans 14 amino acids. V lost 1 base to trimming and J lost 0 bases, with 7 bases between them. CDR1 and CDR2 (germline): KGHSH, LQKENI. The CDR3 sequence is CASSPRGSSYEQYF. The CDR3 nucleotides read TGTGCCAGCTCACCACGGGGGAGCTCCTACGAGCAGTACTTC. The full variable domain, in which reference TRBV18 and TRBJ2-7 provide the parts outside the CDR3, is NAGVMQNPRHLVRRRGQEARLRCSPMKGHSHVYWYRQLPEEGLKFMVYLQKENIIDESGMPKERFSAEFPKEGPSILRIQQVVRGDSAAYFCASSPRGSSYEQYFGPGTRLTVT.

The chain carries TRBV5-4 and TRBJ2-7, with a weak D call TRBD1 (7 bases). Germline V gene sequence: CDR1 SGHNT, CDR2 YYREEE (reference sequence). The CDR3 is 16 residues long. Trimming took 4 bases from V and 3 from J, leaving 20 bases between them. The CDR3 DNA is TGTGCCAGCAGCCCGGAGGGCACAGGGGTATTCTACGAGCAGTACTTC. Protein product: CASSPEGTGVFYEQYF.

The chain couples TRBV14 to TRBJ2-5, with D uncertain. Looked up from germline, CDR1 is SGHDN and CDR2 is FVKESK. V gave up 2 bases and J gave up 3 bases, with 7 bases separating them. This CDR3 is 13 amino acids long. CDR3 amino acids: CASSQNNKETQYF. Written as DNA, the CDR3 is TGTGCCAGCAGCCAAAATAATAAAGAGACCCAGTACTTC.

The chain links TRBV28 to TRBJ1-5; no firm D call. The CDR3 is 17 residues long. CDR1 is MDHEN, CDR2 SYDVKM, per germline. Trimming removed 1 base at V and 3 bases at J, with 16 bases between. The CDR3 DNA sequence: TGTGCCAGCAGTTTATCGGTAACAGACTCACCCAATCAGCCCCAGCATTTT. It codes for CASSLSVTDSPNQPQHF. Full variable domain (missing parts from reference TRBV28 and TRBJ1-5): DVKVTQSSRYLVKRTGEKVFLECVQDMDHENMFWYRQDPGLGLRLIYFSYDVKMKEKGDIPEGYSVSREKKERFSLILESASTNQTSMYLCASSLSVTDSPNQPQHFGDGTRLSIL.

The chain employs TRBV29-1 and TRBJ1-2; no clear D. V was clipped by 4 bases and J by 4 bases, with 10 bases between them. The CDR3 is 12 amino acids. Looked up from germline, CDR1 is SQVTM and CDR2 is ANQGSEA. Here the CDR3 reads CSVVVEGYGYTF. CDR3 bases: TGCAGCGTTGTGGTGGAGGGCTATGGCTACACCTTC.